The clone carrying this T cell receptor beta chain was observed a few times. Its antigen remains unidentified. Using its own MiXCR run on the RT-PCR reads, TCRdb lists one record per CDR3 protein. Of fewer than 400,000 distinct CDR3 sequences listed, less than 25% are singletons. The sample is drawn from a study of response to subunit inactivated influenza vaccine. Study-wide findings and caveats: A suggestion made by the authors is that each seasonal influenza vaccination recruits few new T cells.

The CDR3 runs 17 residues. The V gene lost 4 bases and the J gene lost 0 bases, with 14 bases spanning the gap. Per the germline V gene, CDR1 is SGHRS and CDR2 is YFSETQ. The sequence came from a man between 50 and 70 years old who received an inactivated influenza vaccine. The sequencing used PBMCs from blood, collected about 19 months after vaccination. The rearrangement links TRBV5-1 to TRBJ1-6, with D uncertain. The CDR3 loop is CASSVRTVSSYNSPLHF. The CDR3 DNA reads as TGCGCCAGCAGCGTTAGGACGGTCAGCTCCTATAATTCACCCCTCCACTTT. Based on the CDR3 plus reference TRBV5-1 and TRBJ1-6, the full variable domain is KAGVTQTPRYLIKTRGQQVTLSCSPISGHRSVSWYQQTPGQGLQFLFEYFSETQRNKGNFPGRFSGRQFSNSRSEMNVSTLELGDSALYLCASSVRTVSSYNSPLHFGNGTRLTVT.